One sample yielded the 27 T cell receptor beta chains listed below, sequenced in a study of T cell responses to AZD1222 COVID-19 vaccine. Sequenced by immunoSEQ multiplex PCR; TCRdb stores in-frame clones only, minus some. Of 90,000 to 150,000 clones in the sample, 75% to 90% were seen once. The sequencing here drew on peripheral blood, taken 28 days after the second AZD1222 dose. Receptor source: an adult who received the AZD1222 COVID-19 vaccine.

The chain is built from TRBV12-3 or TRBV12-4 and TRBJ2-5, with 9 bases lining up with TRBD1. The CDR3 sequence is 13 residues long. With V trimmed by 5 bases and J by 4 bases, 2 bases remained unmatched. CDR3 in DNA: TGTGCCAGCAGTGTGACAGGGGGAGAGACCCAGTACTTC. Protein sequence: CASSVTGGETQYF.

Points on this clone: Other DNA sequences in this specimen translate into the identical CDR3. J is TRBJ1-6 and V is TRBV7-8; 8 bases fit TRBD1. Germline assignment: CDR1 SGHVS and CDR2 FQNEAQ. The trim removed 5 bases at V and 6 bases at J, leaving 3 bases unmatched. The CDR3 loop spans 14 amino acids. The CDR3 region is CASSADRANSPLHF. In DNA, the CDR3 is TGTGCCAGCAGCGCGGACAGGGCTAATTCACCCCTCCACTTT.

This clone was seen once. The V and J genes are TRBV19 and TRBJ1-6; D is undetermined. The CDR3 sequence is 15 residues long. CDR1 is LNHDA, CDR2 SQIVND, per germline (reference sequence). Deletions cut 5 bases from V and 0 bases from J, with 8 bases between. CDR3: CASSGGSSYNSPLHF. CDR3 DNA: TGTGCCAGTAGTGGCGGGAGCTCCTATAATTCACCCCTCCACTTT.

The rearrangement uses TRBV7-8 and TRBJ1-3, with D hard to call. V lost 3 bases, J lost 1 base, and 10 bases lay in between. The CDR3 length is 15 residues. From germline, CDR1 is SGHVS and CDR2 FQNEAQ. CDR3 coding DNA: TGTGCCAGCAGCTTTTTGCCAGCATCTGGAAACACCATATATTTT. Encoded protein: CASSFLPASGNTIYF.

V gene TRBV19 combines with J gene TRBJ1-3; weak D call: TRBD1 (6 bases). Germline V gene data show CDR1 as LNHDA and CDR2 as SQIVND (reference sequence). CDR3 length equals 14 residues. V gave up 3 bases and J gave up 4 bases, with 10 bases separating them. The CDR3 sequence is CASSIGRGGNTIYF. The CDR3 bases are TGTGCCAGTAGTATCGGCAGGGGAGGAAACACCATATATTTT.

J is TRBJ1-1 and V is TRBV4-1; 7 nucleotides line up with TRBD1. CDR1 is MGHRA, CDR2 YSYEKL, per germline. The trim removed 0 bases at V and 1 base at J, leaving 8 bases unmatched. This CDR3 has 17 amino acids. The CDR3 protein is CASSQELRGRSNTEAFF. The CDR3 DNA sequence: TGCGCCAGCAGCCAAGAATTGAGGGGGCGGTCGAACACTGAAGCTTTCTTT.

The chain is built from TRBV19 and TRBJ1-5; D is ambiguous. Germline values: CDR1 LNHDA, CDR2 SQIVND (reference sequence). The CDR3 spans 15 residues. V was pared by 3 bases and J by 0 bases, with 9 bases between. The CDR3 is CASSIQFYSNQPQHF. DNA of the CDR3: TGTGCCAGTAGTATTCAGTTTTATAGCAATCAGCCCCAGCATTTT.

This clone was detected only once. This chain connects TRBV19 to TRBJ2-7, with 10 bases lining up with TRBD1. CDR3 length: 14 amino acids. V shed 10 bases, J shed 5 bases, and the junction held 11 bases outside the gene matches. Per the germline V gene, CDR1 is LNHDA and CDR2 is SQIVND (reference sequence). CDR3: CATARGDRGHEQYF. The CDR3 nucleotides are TGTGCCACCGCCAGGGGGGACAGGGGCCACGAGCAGTACTTC.

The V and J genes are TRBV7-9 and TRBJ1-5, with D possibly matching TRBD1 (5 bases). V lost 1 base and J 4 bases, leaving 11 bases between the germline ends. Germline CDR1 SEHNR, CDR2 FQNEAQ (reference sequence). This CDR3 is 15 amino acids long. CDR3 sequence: CASSLGDRDNQPQHF. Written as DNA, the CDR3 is TGTGCCAGCAGCTTAGGAGACAGAGATAATCAGCCCCAGCATTTT.

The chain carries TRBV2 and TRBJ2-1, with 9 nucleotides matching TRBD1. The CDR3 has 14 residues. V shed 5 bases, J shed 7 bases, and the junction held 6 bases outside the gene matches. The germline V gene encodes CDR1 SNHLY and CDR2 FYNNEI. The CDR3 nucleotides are TGTGCCAGCAGTACCCGGACAGGGGTGAATGAGCAGTTCTTC. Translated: CASSTRTGVNEQFF.

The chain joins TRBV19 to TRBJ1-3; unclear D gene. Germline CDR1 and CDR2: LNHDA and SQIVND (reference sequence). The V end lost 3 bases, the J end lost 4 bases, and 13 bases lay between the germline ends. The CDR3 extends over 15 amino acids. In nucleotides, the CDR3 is TGTGCCAGTAGTATGCTCCCGGGGTCCGGAAACACCATATATTTT. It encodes CASSMLPGSGNTIYF.

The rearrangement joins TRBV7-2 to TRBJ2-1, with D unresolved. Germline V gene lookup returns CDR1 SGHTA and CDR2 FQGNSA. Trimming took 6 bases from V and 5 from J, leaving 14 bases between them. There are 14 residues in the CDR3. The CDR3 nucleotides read TGTGCCAGCAGTCCTCCTCCTTTGGACAATGAGCAGTTCTTC. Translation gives CASSPPPLDNEQFF.

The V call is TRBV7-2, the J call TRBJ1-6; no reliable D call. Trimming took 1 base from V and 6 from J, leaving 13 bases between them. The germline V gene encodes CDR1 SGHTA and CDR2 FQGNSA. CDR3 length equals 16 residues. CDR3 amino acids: CASSLVNGRTNSPLHF. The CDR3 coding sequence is TGTGCCAGCAGCTTAGTTAACGGGCGGACTAATTCACCCCTCCACTTT.

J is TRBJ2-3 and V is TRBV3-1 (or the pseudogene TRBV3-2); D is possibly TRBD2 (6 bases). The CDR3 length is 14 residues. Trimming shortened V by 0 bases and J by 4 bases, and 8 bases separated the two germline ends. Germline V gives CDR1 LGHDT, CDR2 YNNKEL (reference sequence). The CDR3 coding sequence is TGTGCCAGCAGCCAAGAGGAGGGGCCAGATACGCAGTATTTT. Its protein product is CASSQEEGPDTQYF.

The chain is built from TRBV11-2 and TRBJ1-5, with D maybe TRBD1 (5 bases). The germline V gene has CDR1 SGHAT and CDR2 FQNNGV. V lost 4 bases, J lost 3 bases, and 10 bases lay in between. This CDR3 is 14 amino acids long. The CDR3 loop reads CASSSGRNNQPQHF. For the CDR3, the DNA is TGTGCCAGCAGCTCGGGACGGAACAATCAGCCCCAGCATTTT.

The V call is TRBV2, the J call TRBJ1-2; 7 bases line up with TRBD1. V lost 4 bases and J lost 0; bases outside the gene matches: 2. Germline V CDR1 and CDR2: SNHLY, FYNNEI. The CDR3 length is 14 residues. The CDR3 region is CASSAGQANYGYTF. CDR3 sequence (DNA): TGTGCCAGCAGTGCTGGACAGGCTAACTATGGCTACACCTTC.

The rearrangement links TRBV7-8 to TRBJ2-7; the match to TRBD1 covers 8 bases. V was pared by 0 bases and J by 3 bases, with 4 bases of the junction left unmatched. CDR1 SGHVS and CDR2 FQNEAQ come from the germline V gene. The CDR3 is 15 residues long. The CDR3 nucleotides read TGTGCCAGCAGCTTAGCCGGACAGGGTTACTACGAGCAGTACTTC. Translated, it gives CASSLAGQGYYEQYF.

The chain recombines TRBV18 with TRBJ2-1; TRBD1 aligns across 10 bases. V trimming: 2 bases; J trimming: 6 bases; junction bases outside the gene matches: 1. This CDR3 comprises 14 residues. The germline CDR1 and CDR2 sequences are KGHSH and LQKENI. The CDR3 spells CASSPGTGVNEQFF. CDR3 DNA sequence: TGTGCCAGCTCACCAGGGACAGGGGTCAATGAGCAGTTCTTC.

In nucleotides, the CDR3 is TGTGCCAGCTCACCCCCGAGTCCCCGCAATGAGCAGTTCTTC. This codes for CASSPPSPRNEQFF. This chain joins TRBV27 and TRBJ2-1; D gene uncertain. This CDR3 spans 14 amino acids. Per germline, CDR1 MNHEY and CDR2 SMNVEV (reference sequence). The ends were cut back, 8 bases at V and 6 bases at J, with 17 bases in the middle.

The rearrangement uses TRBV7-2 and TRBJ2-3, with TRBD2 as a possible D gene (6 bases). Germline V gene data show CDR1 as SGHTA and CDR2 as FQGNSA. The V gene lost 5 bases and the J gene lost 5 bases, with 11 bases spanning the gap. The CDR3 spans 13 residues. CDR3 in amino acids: CASSLRRVDTQYF. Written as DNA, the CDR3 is TGTGCCAGCAGCCTCCGGAGGGTAGATACGCAGTATTTT.

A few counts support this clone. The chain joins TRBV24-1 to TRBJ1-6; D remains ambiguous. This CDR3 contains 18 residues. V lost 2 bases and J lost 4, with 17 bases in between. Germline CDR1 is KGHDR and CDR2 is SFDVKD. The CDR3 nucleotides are TGTGCCACCAGTGATTCCGGACTCGCCCCTCTGTATAATTCACCCCTCCACTTT. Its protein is CATSDSGLAPLYNSPLHF.

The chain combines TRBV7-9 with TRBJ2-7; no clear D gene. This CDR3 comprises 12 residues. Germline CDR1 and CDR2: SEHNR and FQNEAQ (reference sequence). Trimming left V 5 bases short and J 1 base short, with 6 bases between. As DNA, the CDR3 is TGTGCCAGCAGCAGGGCTTCCTACGAGCAGTACTTC. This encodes CASSRASYEQYF.

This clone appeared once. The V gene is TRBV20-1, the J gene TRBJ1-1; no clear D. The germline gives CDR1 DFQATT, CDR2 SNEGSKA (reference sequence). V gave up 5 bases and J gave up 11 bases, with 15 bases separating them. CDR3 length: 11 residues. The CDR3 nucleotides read TGCAGTGCTGTCCGGGATTTAACTGCTTTCTTT. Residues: CSAVRDLTAFF.

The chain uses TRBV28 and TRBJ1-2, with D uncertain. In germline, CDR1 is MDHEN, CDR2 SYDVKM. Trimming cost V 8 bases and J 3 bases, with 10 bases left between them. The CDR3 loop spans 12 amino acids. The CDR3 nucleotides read TGTGCCAGCCAACAGATGTACTATGGCTACACCTTC. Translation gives CASQQMYYGYTF.

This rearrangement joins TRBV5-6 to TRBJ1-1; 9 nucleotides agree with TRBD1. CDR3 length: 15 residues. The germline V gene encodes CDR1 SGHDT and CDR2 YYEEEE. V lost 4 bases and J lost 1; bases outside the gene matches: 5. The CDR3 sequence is CASSLWDRENTEAFF. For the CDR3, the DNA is TGTGCCAGCAGCCTTTGGGACAGGGAGAACACTGAAGCTTTCTTT.

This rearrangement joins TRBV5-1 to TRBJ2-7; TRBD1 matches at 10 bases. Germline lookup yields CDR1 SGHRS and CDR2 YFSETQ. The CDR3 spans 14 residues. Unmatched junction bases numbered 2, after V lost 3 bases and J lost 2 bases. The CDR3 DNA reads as TGCGCCAGCAGCTGGGGACAGGGGCCCTACGAGCAGTACTTC. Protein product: CASSWGQGPYEQYF.

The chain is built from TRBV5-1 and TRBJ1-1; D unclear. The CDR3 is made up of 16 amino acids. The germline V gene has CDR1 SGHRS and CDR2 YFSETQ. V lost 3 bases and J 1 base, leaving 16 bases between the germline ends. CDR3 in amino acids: CASSSRNEHPNTEAFF. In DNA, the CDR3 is TGCGCCAGCAGCTCAAGGAACGAACATCCGAACACTGAAGCTTTCTTT.